In this sample, the clone carrying this T cell receptor (beta chain) is medium-sized (0.01 to 0.1%). Its matching antigen is unknown. This sample is drawn from a study of immune cell composition in non-small cell lung cancer. The study, taken as a whole, reports: Shared sequences between tumour-reactive and dominant in vivo clones were not proven. Lung adenocarcinomas had lower top 10 clone scores and clonality than squamous tumours. Tumour-associated clones >0.5% occurred in 25% to 40% of adenocarcinomas, under 85% of squamous.

Sequencing used immunoSEQ multiplex PCR; TCRdb keeps in-frame clones, though not all of them. The sample yields fewer than 6,500 clones, just over 75% seen once. Template was genomic DNA from frozen, unsorted single-cell suspensions. The receptor was isolated from a human donor with non-small cell lung cancer. The sequenced sample was lung tumor tissue.

This CDR3 reads CASSAERSYEQYF. CDR3 DNA: TGTGCCAGCAGCGCGGAACGGTCCTACGAGCAGTACTTC. V and J are TRBV11-2 and TRBJ2-7; unclear D gene. The CDR3 has 13 amino acids. The V gene lost 5 bases and the J gene lost 1 base, with 9 bases spanning the gap. Germline values: CDR1 SGHAT, CDR2 FQNNGV.